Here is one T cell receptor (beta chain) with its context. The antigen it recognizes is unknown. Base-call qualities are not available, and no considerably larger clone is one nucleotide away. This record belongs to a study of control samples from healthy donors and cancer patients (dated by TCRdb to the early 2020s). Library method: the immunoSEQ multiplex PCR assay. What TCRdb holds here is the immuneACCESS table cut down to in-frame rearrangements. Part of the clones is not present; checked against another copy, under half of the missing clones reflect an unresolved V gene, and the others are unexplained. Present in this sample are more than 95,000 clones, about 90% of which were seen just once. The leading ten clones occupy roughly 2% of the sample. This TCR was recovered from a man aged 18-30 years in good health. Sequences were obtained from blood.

The DNA sequence is as follows: TGTGCCAGCAGCCCATCTGGGGCGAAATCACCCCTCCACTTT. The translation is CASSPSGAKSPLHF. The V and J segments used are TRBV7-9 and TRBJ1-6; matching of 5 bases hints at TRBD1 as the D gene. The CDR3 goes from the cysteine to the phenylalanine over 14 residues. CDR3 DNA is the only sequence kept; it has 42 bases, read in frame from the first base. Deletion took 5 bases off V and 10 bases off J, with a span of 15 bases between the germline ends. Via the germline V gene (reference sequence), CDR1 is SEHNR and CDR2 FQNEAQ.